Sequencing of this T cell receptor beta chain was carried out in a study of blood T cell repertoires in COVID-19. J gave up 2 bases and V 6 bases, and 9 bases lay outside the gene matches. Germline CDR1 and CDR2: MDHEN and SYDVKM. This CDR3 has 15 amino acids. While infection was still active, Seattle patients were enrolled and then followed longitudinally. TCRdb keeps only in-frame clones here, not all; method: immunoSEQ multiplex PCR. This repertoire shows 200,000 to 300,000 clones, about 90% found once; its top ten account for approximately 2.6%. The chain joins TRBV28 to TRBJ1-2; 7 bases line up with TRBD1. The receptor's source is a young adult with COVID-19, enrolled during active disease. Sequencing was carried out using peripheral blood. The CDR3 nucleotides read TGTGCCAGCAGCCCGGACGGGACAGAAAACTATGGCTACACCTTC. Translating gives CASSPDGTENYGYTF.